This T cell receptor (beta chain) is from a study of cytomegalovirus exposure and HLA in healthy donors. Overall study results and limits: Cytomegalovirus-associated TCR beta chains were listed, numbering 150 to 200.

Separate from the roughly 700-subject first cohort, the 120-subject validation cohort was the one that the donors belonged to. V shed 0 bases and J shed 0 bases, with 9 bases lying between them. CDR1 MNHEY and CDR2 SMNVEV come from the germline V gene (reference sequence). The CDR3 loop spans 17 amino acids. On this clone itself: What it recognizes is unknown.

Data came from immunoSEQ multiplex PCR; TCRdb stores just in-frame clones and leaves some out. This sample has 250,000 to 350,000 clones, with more than 75% found just once. This sequence joins TRBV27 and TRBJ1-6; D uncertain. The sample taken for sequencing was PBMCs. This TCR was recovered from a woman between 18 and 29 years old in good health and CMV-seronegative. Written as DNA, the CDR3 is TGTGCCAGCAGTTTATCGCTCTGGAGCTCCTATAATTCACCCCTCCACTTT. Translated: CASSLSLWSSYNSPLHF.